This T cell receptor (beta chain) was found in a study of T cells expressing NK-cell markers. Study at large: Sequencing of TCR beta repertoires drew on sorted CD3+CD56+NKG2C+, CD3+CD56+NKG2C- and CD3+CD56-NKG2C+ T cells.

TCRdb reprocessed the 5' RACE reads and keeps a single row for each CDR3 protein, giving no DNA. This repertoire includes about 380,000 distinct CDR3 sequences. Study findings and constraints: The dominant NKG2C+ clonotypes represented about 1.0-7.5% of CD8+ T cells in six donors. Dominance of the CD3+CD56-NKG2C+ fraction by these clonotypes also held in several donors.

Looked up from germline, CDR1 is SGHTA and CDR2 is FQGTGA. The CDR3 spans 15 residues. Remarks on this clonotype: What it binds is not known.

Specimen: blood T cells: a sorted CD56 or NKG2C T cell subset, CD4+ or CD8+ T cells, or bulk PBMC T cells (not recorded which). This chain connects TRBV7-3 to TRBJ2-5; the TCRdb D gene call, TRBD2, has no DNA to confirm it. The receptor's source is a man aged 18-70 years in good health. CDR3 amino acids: CASSLWGGLEETQYF. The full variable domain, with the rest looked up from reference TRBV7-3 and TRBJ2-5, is GAGVSQTPSNKVTEKGKYVELRCDPISGHTALYWYRQSLGQGPEFLIYFQGTGAADDSGLPNDRFFAVRPEGSVSTLKIQRTERGDSAVYLCASSLWGGLEETQYFGPGTRLLVL.